This T cell receptor beta chain stems from a study of blood T cell repertoires in COVID-19. Study overall: Italy, Spain and the United States were the sources of the convalescent and acute COVID-19 samples. Sources were T cells, B-cell-depleted T cells, or PBMCs; the material itself was cDNA or gDNA.

This clone was detected only a few times. The CDR3 totals 13 residues. With 5 bases removed from V and 5 bases from J, the gap between germline ends came to 12 bases. The germline V gene has CDR1 MNHEY and CDR2 SMNVEV (reference sequence). The data were produced by immunoSEQ multiplex PCR, yet TCRdb's version contains in-frame clones alone and is incomplete. The repertoire holds approximately 52,000 clones, with around 88% as singletons. The sequence came from a man between 60 and 70 years old with acute or convalescent COVID-19. The sample consisted of peripheral blood. V and J are TRBV27 and TRBJ1-1, with D perhaps matching TRBD1 (6 bases). DNA for the CDR3: TGTGCCAGCAGTCCACAGGGACCAACTGAAGCTTTCTTT. This codes for CASSPQGPTEAFF.